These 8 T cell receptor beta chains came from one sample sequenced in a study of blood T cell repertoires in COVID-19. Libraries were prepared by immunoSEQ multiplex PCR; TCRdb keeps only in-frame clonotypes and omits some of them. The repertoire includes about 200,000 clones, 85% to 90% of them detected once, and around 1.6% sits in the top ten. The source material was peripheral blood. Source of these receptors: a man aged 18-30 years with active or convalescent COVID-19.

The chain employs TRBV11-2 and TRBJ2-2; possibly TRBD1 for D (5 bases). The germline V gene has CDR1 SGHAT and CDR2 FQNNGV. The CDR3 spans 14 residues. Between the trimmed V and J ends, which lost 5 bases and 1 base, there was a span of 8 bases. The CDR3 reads CASSGRGNTGELFF. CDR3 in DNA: TGTGCCAGCAGCGGAAGGGGGAACACCGGGGAGCTGTTTTTT.

CDR3 nucleotide sequence: TGTGCCAGCAGCCGCATTGGGACAGGCGAAAAACTGTTTTTT. This sequence encodes CASSRIGTGEKLFF. The V call is TRBV11-2, the J call TRBJ1-4; TRBD1 matches 8 bases. The CDR3 consists of 14 residues. Trimming cost V 5 bases and J 8 bases; bases outside gene matches: 7. Germline CDR1 reads SGHAT; CDR2 reads FQNNGV.

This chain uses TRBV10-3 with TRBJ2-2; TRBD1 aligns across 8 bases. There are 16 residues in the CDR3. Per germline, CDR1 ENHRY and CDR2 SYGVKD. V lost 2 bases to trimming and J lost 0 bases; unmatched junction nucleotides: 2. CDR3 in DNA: TGTGCCATCAGTGAGCAGGGGGCAACGAACACCGGGGAGCTGTTTTTT. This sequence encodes CAISEQGATNTGELFF.

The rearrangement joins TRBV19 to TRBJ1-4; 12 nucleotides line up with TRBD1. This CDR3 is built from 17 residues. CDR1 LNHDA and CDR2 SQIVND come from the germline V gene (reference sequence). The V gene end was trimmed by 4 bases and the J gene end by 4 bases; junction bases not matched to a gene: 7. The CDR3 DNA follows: TGTGCCAGTAGTACCCGGGACAGGGGGCTTGGTAATGAAAAACTGTTTTTT. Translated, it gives CASSTRDRGLGNEKLFF.

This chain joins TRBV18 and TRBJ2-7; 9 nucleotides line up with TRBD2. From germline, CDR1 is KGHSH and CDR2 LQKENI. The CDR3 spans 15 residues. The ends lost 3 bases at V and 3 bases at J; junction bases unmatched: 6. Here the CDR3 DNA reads TGTGCCAGCTCACCCTCTAGCGGGGCACTCTACGAGCAGTACTTC. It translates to CASSPSSGALYEQYF.

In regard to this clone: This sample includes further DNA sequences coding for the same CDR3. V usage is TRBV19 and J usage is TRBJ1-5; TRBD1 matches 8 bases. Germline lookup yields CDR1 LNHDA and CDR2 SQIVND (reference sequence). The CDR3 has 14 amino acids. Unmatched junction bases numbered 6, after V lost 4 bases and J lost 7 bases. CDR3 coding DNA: TGTGCCAGTAGTACCGGACAGGGCGGACAGCCCCAGCATTTT. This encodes CASSTGQGGQPQHF. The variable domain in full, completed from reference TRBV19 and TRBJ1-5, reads DGGITQSPKYLFRKEGQNVTLSCEQNLNHDAMYWYRQDPGQGLRLIYYSQIVNDFQKGDIAEGYSVSREKKESFPLTVTSAQKNPTAFYLCASSTGQGGQPQHFGDGTRLSIL.

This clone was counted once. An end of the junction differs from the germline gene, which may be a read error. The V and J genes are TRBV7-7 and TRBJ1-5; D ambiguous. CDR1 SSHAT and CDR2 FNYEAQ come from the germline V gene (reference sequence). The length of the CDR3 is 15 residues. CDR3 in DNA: TGTGCTAGCAGCTGCGTCAGCGGGTCCCCCGAGGCCCAGCATTTT. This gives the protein CASSCVSGSPEAQHF.

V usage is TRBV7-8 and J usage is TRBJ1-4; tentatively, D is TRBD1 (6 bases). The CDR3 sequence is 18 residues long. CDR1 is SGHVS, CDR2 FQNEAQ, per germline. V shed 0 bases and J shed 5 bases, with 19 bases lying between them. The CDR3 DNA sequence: TGTGCCAGCAGCTTAGCGGCCTCTCCCGGGACACGGAATGAAAAACTGTTTTTT. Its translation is CASSLAASPGTRNEKLFF.